The 20 T cell receptor beta chains given below trace back to one sample, sequenced in a study of molecular identifiers for immune sequencing clone quantification. TCRdb redid the calling of the PCR reads with MiXCR, one entry per CDR3 protein. The sample has around 470,000 distinct CDR3 sequences, about 21% seen once. The sequenced sample consisted of naive CD8+ T cells from blood, with Jurkat cell RNA spiked in. Subset denoted: FACS-sorted CD8+CD4-CCR7+CD45RA+ naive T cells. The receptors come from a human donor in good health. Some libraries in this study had Jurkat cell RNA spiked in.

This clonotype was found a few times. The chain is built from TRBV20-1 and TRBJ1-4; 7 bases map to TRBD1. The CDR3 runs to 15 residues. Germline loops: CDR1 DFQATT, CDR2 SNEGSKA (reference sequence). V gave up 3 bases and J gave up 8 bases; unmatched junction bases: 12. The CDR3 spells CSARGRTGLEEKLFF. The CDR3 nucleotides read TGCAGTGCTAGGGGTCGGACAGGCTTAGAAGAAAAACTGTTTTTT.

This clonotype was found a few times. The chain uses TRBV24-1 and TRBJ2-7; D gene ambiguous. Germline V gene lookup returns CDR1 KGHDR and CDR2 SFDVKD. V was cut by 0 bases and J by 6 bases, with 8 bases left in between. This CDR3 contains 13 residues. The CDR3 DNA reads TGTGCCACCAGTGATTTGCGTGGGGTCGAGCAGTACTTC. This gives the protein CATSDLRGVEQYF.

This clonotype was counted between two and nine times. V and J are TRBV11-2 and TRBJ1-1; the match to TRBD1 covers 10 bases. This CDR3 contains 14 residues. After removal of 6 bases from V and 2 bases from J, the junction contained 3 bases not matched to a gene. Germline V gene lookup returns CDR1 SGHAT and CDR2 FQNNGV. This CDR3 is CASRTGGSNTEAFF. CDR3 nucleotide sequence: TGTGCCAGCAGGACAGGGGGCAGTAACACTGAAGCTTTCTTT. Using reference TRBV11-2 and TRBJ1-1 for the parts outside the CDR3, the full variable domain is EAGVAQSPRYKIIEKRQSVAFWCNPISGHATLYWYQQILGQGPKLLIQFQNNGVVDDSQLPKDRFSAERLKGVDSTLKIQPAKLEDSAVYLCASRTGGSNTEAFFGQGTRLTVV.

The table lists this clonotype with many counts. V gene TRBV7-6 combines with J gene TRBJ2-3, with 7 bases matching TRBD1. The CDR3 has 16 amino acids. CDR1 and CDR2 (germline): SGHVS, FNYEAQ. Unmatched junction bases numbered 7, after V lost 2 bases and J lost 2 bases. The CDR3 sequence: CASSLPGQVNTDTQYF. The DNA of the CDR3 is TGTGCCAGCAGCTTACCCGGACAGGTCAACACAGATACGCAGTATTTT. Combining the CDR3 with reference TRBV7-6 and TRBJ2-3 gives the whole variable domain GAGVSQSPRYKVTKRGQDVALRCDPISGHVSLYWYRQALGQGPEFLTYFNYEAQQDKSGLPNDRFSAERPEGSISTLTIQRTEQRDSAMYRCASSLPGQVNTDTQYFGPGTRLTVL.

This clonotype was seen many times. The rearrangement joins TRBV7-9 to TRBJ2-4; 9 bases map to TRBD1. V dropped 0 bases and J dropped 13; count of bases not matched to a gene: 1. CDR1 is SEHNR and CDR2 is FQNEAQ in the germline V gene (reference sequence). The CDR3 spans 12 residues. The DNA of the CDR3 is TGTGCCAGCAGCTTAGCGGGACAGGGACAGTACTTC. Residues: CASSLAGQGQYF.

This chain uses TRBV6-5 with TRBJ1-1; D ambiguous. The CDR3 is made up of 12 amino acids. Germline CDR1 is MNHEY and CDR2 is SVGAGI. With 10 bases removed from V and 2 bases from J, the gap between germline ends came to 11 bases. CDR3 sequence reads: CANSLGNTEAFF. The CDR3, as DNA: TGTGCCAACAGCCTCGGTAACACTGAAGCTTTCTTT.

This clonotype was counted many times. The V call is TRBV7-9, the J call TRBJ2-3, with unresolved D. The V and J ends lost 3 bases and 6 bases respectively, with 7 bases between them. CDR3 size: 12 residues. CDR1 and CDR2 from the germline V gene are SEHNR and FQNEAQ (reference sequence). CDR3 residues: CASSFHTDTQYF. In DNA, the CDR3 is TGTGCCAGCAGCTTTCATACGGATACGCAGTATTTT.

V usage is TRBV4-1 and J usage is TRBJ2-7; D unresolved. This CDR3 is 13 amino acids long. Looked up from germline, CDR1 is MGHRA and CDR2 is YSYEKL. The V end lost 3 bases, the J end lost 3 bases, and 9 bases lay between the germline ends. The CDR3 bases are TGCGCCAGCAGCCAGGCCGGCGACTACGAGCAGTACTTC. Its protein is CASSQAGDYEQYF.

This clonotype was detected only a few times. The rearrangement links TRBV4-1 to TRBJ2-1; perhaps TRBD1 as D (5 bases). Germline V gives CDR1 MGHRA, CDR2 YSYEKL. The V end was cut by 3 bases, the J end by 2 bases, with 23 bases between. The CDR3 is 19 amino acids. Here the CDR3 reads CASSQGDGALLETYNEQFF. Here the CDR3 DNA reads TGCGCCAGCAGCCAGGGTGATGGGGCTTTGCTAGAAACCTACAATGAGCAGTTCTTC.

This clonotype has just a few counts. The chain recombines TRBV14 with TRBJ2-3; 7 bases agree with TRBD2. The V and J ends lost 2 bases and 0 bases, in that order; junction bases with no gene match: 11. Germline V gene sequence: CDR1 SGHDN, CDR2 FVKESK. The CDR3 has 18 residues. DNA of the CDR3: TGTGCCAGCAGCCAATCCGTGGGAGGGCATACTAGCACAGATACGCAGTATTTT. It specifies CASSQSVGGHTSTDTQYF. Using reference TRBV14 and TRBJ2-3 for the parts outside the CDR3, the full variable domain is EAGVTQFPSHSVIEKGQTVTLRCDPISGHDNLYWYRRVMGKEIKFLLHFVKESKQDESGMPNNRFLAERTGGTYSTLKVQPAELEDSGVYFCASSQSVGGHTSTDTQYFGPGTRLTVL.

This clonotype was seen only a few times. The CDR3 coding sequence is TGTGCCAGCAGCACAGCCGACAGGGTGATTAGGATGAACACTGAAGCTTTCTTT. Its protein is CASSTADRVIRMNTEAFF. The rearrangement joins TRBV5-6 to TRBJ1-1; 7 positions agree with TRBD1. Germline CDR1 is SGHDT and CDR2 is YYEEEE. J gave up 0 bases and V 4 bases, and 15 bases lay outside the gene matches. The CDR3 is 18 amino acids. Variable domain in full (rest from reference TRBV5-6 and TRBJ1-1): DAGVTQSPTHLIKTRGQQVTLRCSPKSGHDTVSWYQQALGQGPQFIFQYYEEEERQRGNFPDRFSGHQFPNYSSELNVNALLLGDSALYLCASSTADRVIRMNTEAFFGQGTRLTVV.

This clonotype was detected ten times or more. The chain carries TRBV19 and TRBJ2-1; D may correspond to TRBD1 or TRBD2 (5 bases each). Trimming cost V 6 bases and J 0 bases, with 12 bases left between them. This CDR3 spans 15 amino acids. The germline V gene has CDR1 LNHDA and CDR2 SQIVND (reference sequence). The CDR3 sequence is CASSQDTSSYNEQFF. The CDR3 DNA follows: TGTGCCAGTAGCCAGGACACTAGCTCCTACAATGAGCAGTTCTTC.

This clonotype has at least ten counts. The rearrangement joins TRBV4-3 to TRBJ1-2; maybe TRBD1 (5 bases). V was pared by 0 bases and J by 4 bases, with 9 bases between. CDR1 is LGHNA, CDR2 YSLEER, per germline. There are 14 residues in the CDR3. This chain's CDR3 is CASSQDRTTYGYTF. In DNA form, the CDR3 reads TGCGCCAGCAGCCAAGATCGGACAACCTATGGCTACACCTTC.

This clonotype was seen many times. The chain carries TRBV28 and TRBJ2-7; 13 bases are shared with TRBD2. The CDR3 consists of 16 residues. Germline CDR1 and CDR2: MDHEN and SYDVKM. With V trimmed by 6 bases and J by 9 bases, 14 bases remained unmatched. Written as DNA, the CDR3 is TGTGCCAGCAGCCTATTCGATGGACTAGCGGGAGAGGGGCAGTACTTC. This sequence encodes CASSLFDGLAGEGQYF.

There are many counts of this clonotype. The chain has TRBV4-3 and TRBJ2-3; 12 bases are a match to TRBD1. The CDR3 loop spans 18 amino acids. Per germline, CDR1 LGHNA and CDR2 YSLEER. V was clipped by 0 bases and J by 2 bases; unmatched bases: 6. CDR3 residues: CASSQDQGTGGYTDTQYF. In DNA form, the CDR3 reads TGCGCCAGCAGCCAAGATCAAGGGACAGGGGGCTACACAGATACGCAGTATTTT.

This clonotype was recorded a few times. The chain uses TRBV2 and TRBJ2-3; TRBD2 aligns across 11 bases. Germline assignment: CDR1 SNHLY and CDR2 FYNNEI. V lost 7 bases and J lost 1; bases outside the gene matches: 10. CDR3 length: 17 amino acids. The CDR3 loop reads CASMGLAGGGGTDTQYF. The CDR3 region has the DNA TGTGCCAGCATGGGGCTAGCGGGAGGTGGAGGCACAGATACGCAGTATTTT.

This clonotype was counted between two and nine times. A much larger clone differs from this one at a single base, so this may be a read error. The CDR3 carries no conserved terminal phenylalanine or tryptophan, so it likely arises from a read error. The chain couples TRBV7-2 to TRBJ2-3, with 7 positions matching TRBD2. The CDR3 contains 16 residues. V lost 4 bases to trimming and J lost 3 bases; unmatched junction nucleotides: 10. Germline V gene sequence: CDR1 SGHTA, CDR2 FQGNSA. The CDR3 DNA reads as TGTGCCAGCAGCTCGGGGCTTAGCGGGTCGACAGATACGCAGTATTCT. Translation: CASSSGLSGSTDTQYS.

The chain is built from TRBV20-1 and TRBJ2-7; perhaps TRBD2 as D (5 bases). V dropped 0 bases and J dropped 3 bases, with 15 bases sitting between them. This CDR3 is built from 15 residues. Germline CDR1 is DFQATT and CDR2 is SNEGSKA (reference sequence). CDR3 residues: CSARDISGSNYEQYF. The CDR3 DNA is TGCAGTGCTAGAGATATTTCGGGATCTAACTACGAGCAGTACTTC.

This clonotype was counted many times. The chain has TRBV7-2 and TRBJ1-3, with a tentative D call TRBD1 (6 bases). Trimming stripped 1 base from V and 3 bases from J, with 10 bases between. The CDR3 is 15 residues long. Per the germline V gene, CDR1 is SGHTA and CDR2 is FQGNSA. CDR3 region: CASSLGGGGGNTIYF. The CDR3 nucleotides are TGTGCCAGCAGCTTAGGAGGGGGAGGTGGAAACACCATATATTTT. Together with reference TRBV7-2 and TRBJ1-3, the CDR3 gives the full variable domain: GAGVSQSPSNKVTEKGKDVELRCDPISGHTALYWYRQSLGQGLEFLIYFQGNSAPDKSGLPSDRFSAERTGGSVSTLTIQRTQQEDSAVYLCASSLGGGGGNTIYFGEGSWLTVV.

This clonotype was recorded a few times. A much bigger clone sits one base away, suggesting this may be a read error. The chain is built from TRBV12-3 or TRBV12-4 and TRBJ2-7; no clear D. The CDR3 sequence is 12 residues long. The V and J ends lost 4 bases and 0 bases respectively, with 4 bases between them. CDR3 loop: CASSWSSYEQYF. CDR3 DNA sequence: TGTGCCAGCAGTTGGAGCTCCTACGAGCAGTACTTC.